Given below is one TCR beta chain in context. No cognate antigen has been identified for it. The record has no base qualities; no much larger clone is one base away. This sample stems from a study of T-cell reconstitution after alpha-beta-depleted transplantation in children (dated by TCRdb to about 2016). In terms of the full investigation: Using TCR repertoire profiling, the study quantitatively followed how T-cell immune reconstitution unfolded in children after TCRalphabeta/CD19-depleted allogeneic hematopoietic cell transplantation.

The germline V gene (reference sequence) supplies CDR1 DFQATT and CDR2 SNEGSKA. V ends up 1 base short and J 4 bases short, with an unmatched junction base count of 8. From its cysteine to its phenylalanine, the CDR3 spans 16 amino acids. CDR3 DNA is the only sequence kept; it has 48 bases, read in frame from the first base. Library preparation used PCR. Data came from an Illumina HiSeq 2500. TCR libraries were prepared with molecular barcoding, using unique molecular identifiers to normalize TCRbeta repertoire quantification. The public reads were reanalyzed by TCRdb: fastp trimming at Q25, MiXCR alignment, in-frame beta chains only. Every entry covers one CDR3 protein and lists the most common genes and DNA from its rows. This sample lists roughly 670,000 distinct CDR3 sequences; around 14% were detected once. The top ten constitute around 0.76% of the sample. The treatment or condition label on this specimen signifies: allogeneic hematopoietic cell transplantation with graft depleted of TCRalphabeta T cells and CD19 B cells. TCRalphabeta/CD19-depleted allogeneic hematopoietic cell grafts were given to the transplant recipients, all of whom were children.

Here is what the overall study found, with its caveats: Over subsequent months, a decline in hyperexpanded clone frequencies was noted, and after one year, T-cell counts and TCRbeta diversity were mostly ascribed to newly produced T cells. In some patients, high TCRbeta diversity at day 60 was attributed to recipient T cells and intrathymic progenitors that had survived conditioning. The apparently early alphabetaT-cell count recovery about two months after transplant was reportedly dependent on only several hundred rapidly expanded clones derived from non-depleted graft cells.

This sample comprised PBMCs, obtained before TCRalphabeta/CD19-depleted stem cell transplant. The origin of this receptor is a girl between 2 and 10 years old with congenital amegakaryocytic thrombocytopenia, due to receive a stem cell transplant. The V and J genes are TRBV20-1 and TRBJ2-1; 9 bases in the middle match TRBD1. CDR3 region: CSARAVDRGNYNEQFF. The DNA sequence follows: TGCAGTGCTAGAGCGGTAGACAGGGGGAATTACAATGAGCAGTTCTTC.